A single T cell receptor beta chain is shown here with its context. The PCR used 60 Vbeta and 13 Jbeta primers. Libraries were prepared by immunoSEQ multiplex PCR; TCRdb keeps only in-frame clonotypes and omits some of them. The sample holds approximately 150,000 clones, about four fifths seen once. The record originates from a study of cytomegalovirus exposure and HLA in healthy donors. Germline CDR1 is LGHNT and CDR2 is FRNRAP. This CDR3 has 19 amino acids. The V gene lost 0 bases and the J gene lost 7 bases, with 24 bases spanning the gap. The chain uses TRBV12-5 and TRBJ2-2; D may be TRBD2 (6 bases). Sequencing was carried out using PBMCs. The receptor comes from a man aged 25-45 years in good health and CMV-seropositive. The CDR3 DNA sequence: TGTGCTAGTGGTTTGGTCACGGCGCGTGGGGGGTTCATTGACGGGGAGCTGTTTTTT. It translates to CASGLVTARGGFIDGELFF.